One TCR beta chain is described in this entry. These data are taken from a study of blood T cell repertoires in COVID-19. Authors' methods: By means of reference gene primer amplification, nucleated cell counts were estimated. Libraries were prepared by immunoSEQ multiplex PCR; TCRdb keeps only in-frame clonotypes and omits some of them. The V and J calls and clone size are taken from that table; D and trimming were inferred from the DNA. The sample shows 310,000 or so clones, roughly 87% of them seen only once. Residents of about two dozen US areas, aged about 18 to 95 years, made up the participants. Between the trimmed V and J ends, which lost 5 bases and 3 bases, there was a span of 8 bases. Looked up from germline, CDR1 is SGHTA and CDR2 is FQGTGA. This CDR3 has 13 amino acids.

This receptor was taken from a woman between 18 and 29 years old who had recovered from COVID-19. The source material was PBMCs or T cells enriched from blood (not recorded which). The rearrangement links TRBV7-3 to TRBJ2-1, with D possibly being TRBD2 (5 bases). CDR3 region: CASSPAGYNEQFF. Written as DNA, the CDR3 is TGTGCCAGCAGCCCGGCGGGCTACAATGAGCAGTTCTTC.